The rows below give T cell receptor beta chains drawn from one sample of a study of naive and memory T cell subsets. Using its own MiXCR run on the UMI-ligation and nested PCR reads, TCRdb lists one record per CDR3 protein. The sample lists roughly 140,000 distinct CDR3 sequences; approximately 20% were seen once. Source material: naive CD8+ T cells from blood. All receptors derive from a human donor in good health. Each CDR3 is given with its conserved first and last residue. The D gene is left open where the match is weak. Part of the rows lack a size; the others show once, few, many or a class for expanded clones.

V gene: TRBV5-6; J gene: TRBJ2-1; clone size: -; D gene: -; CDR3 protein: CASRYSPGLPGNEQFF; CDR3 DNA: TGTGCCAGCAGATACTCGCCGGGGCTCCCCGGGAATGAGCAGTTCTTC
V gene: TRBV27; J gene: TRBJ2-1; clone size: few; D gene: TRBD1; CDR3 protein: CASSGTAPEQFF; CDR3 DNA: TGTGCCAGCAGCGGGACAGCACCTGAGCAGTTCTTC
V gene: TRBV30; J gene: TRBJ2-3; clone size: -; D gene: -; CDR3 protein: CAWSITDGTDTQYF; CDR3 DNA: TGTGCCTGGAGTATCACTGACGGCACAGATACGCAGTATTTT
V gene: TRBV6-2/TRBV6-3; J gene: TRBJ2-1; clone size: few; D gene: -; CDR3 protein: CASSSPEDGVYEQFF; CDR3 DNA: TGTGCCAGCAGTTCGCCGGAGGACGGTGTCTATGAGCAGTTCTTC
V gene: TRBV2; J gene: TRBJ2-1; clone size: -; D gene: TRBD1; CDR3 protein: CASMGQGYNEQFF; CDR3 DNA: TGTGCCAGCATGGGACAGGGATACAATGAGCAGTTCTTC
V gene: TRBV4-1; J gene: TRBJ1-2; clone size: -; D gene: -; CDR3 protein: CASSQEGSYGYTF; CDR3 DNA: TGCGCCAGCAGCCAAGAAGGCAGCTATGGCTACACCTTC
V gene: TRBV11-2; J gene: TRBJ2-1; clone size: few; D gene: TRBD2; CDR3 protein: CASSSLLAAGGRFYEQFF; CDR3 DNA: TGTGCCAGCAGCTCCCTCCTGGCCGCTGGCGGGAGGTTCTATGAGCAGTTCTTC
V gene: TRBV10-2; J gene: TRBJ2-1; clone size: -; D gene: -; CDR3 protein: CASKISNNEQFF; CDR3 DNA: TGCGCCAGCAAAATTAGCAACAATGAGCAGTTCTTC
V gene: TRBV7-2; J gene: TRBJ2-3; clone size: -; D gene: TRBD2; CDR3 protein: CASRRLAGGPSTDTQYF; CDR3 DNA: TGTGCCAGCAGACGACTAGCGGGAGGCCCTAGCACAGATACGCAGTATTTT
V gene: TRBV7-8; J gene: TRBJ2-7; clone size: -; D gene: -; CDR3 protein: CASSLEAGYEQYF; CDR3 DNA: TGTGCCAGCAGCTTAGAGGCGGGCTACGAGCAGTACTTC
V gene: TRBV12-3/TRBV12-4; J gene: TRBJ2-7; clone size: -; D gene: -; CDR3 protein: CASALAGGYEQYF; CDR3 DNA: TGTGCCAGCGCCCTGGCCGGAGGCTACGAGCAGTACTTC
V gene: TRBV28; J gene: TRBJ2-7; clone size: -; D gene: -; CDR3 protein: CASTPRDTYEQYF; CDR3 DNA: TGTGCCAGCACCCCCCGGGATACCTACGAGCAGTACTTC
V gene: TRBV18; J gene: TRBJ2-7; clone size: -; D gene: TRBD1; CDR3 protein: CASSPAHETGGISYEQYF; CDR3 DNA: TGTGCCAGCTCACCCGCCCACGAAACAGGGGGCATCTCCTACGAGCAGTACTTC
V gene: TRBV5-1; J gene: TRBJ2-1; clone size: -; D gene: -; CDR3 protein: CASSWGRGLSYNEQFF; CDR3 DNA: TGCGCCAGCAGCTGGGGAAGGGGTCTCTCCTACAATGAGCAGTTCTTC
V gene: TRBV28; J gene: TRBJ2-7; clone size: few; D gene: TRBD1; CDR3 protein: CASSRTGGTYEQYF; CDR3 DNA: TGTGCCAGCAGTCGGACAGGGGGGACCTACGAGCAGTACTTC
V gene: TRBV10-1; J gene: TRBJ2-7; clone size: -; D gene: -; CDR3 protein: CASSVGRPPTEQYF; CDR3 DNA: TGCGCCAGCAGTGTTGGCAGACCCCCGACCGAGCAGTACTTC
V gene: TRBV6-5; J gene: TRBJ1-4; clone size: few; D gene: -; CDR3 protein: CASSSQDGEKLFF; CDR3 DNA: TGTGCCAGCAGTTCGCAGGACGGTGAAAAACTGTTTTTT
V gene: TRBV2; J gene: TRBJ2-1; clone size: -; D gene: TRBD2; CDR3 protein: CASSDMGGSYNEQFF; CDR3 DNA: TGTGCCAGCAGTGATATGGGCGGGAGCTACAATGAGCAGTTCTTC
V gene: TRBV27; J gene: TRBJ1-6; clone size: many; D gene: -; CDR3 protein: CASSPTGDNSPLHF; CDR3 DNA: TGTGCCAGCAGTCCGACAGGCGATAATTCACCCCTCCACTTT
V gene: TRBV20-1; J gene: TRBJ2-1; clone size: -; D gene: TRBD2; CDR3 protein: CSARDPPTSGSYNEQFF; CDR3 DNA: TGCAGTGCTAGAGATCCCCCGACTAGCGGGAGTTACAATGAGCAGTTCTTC